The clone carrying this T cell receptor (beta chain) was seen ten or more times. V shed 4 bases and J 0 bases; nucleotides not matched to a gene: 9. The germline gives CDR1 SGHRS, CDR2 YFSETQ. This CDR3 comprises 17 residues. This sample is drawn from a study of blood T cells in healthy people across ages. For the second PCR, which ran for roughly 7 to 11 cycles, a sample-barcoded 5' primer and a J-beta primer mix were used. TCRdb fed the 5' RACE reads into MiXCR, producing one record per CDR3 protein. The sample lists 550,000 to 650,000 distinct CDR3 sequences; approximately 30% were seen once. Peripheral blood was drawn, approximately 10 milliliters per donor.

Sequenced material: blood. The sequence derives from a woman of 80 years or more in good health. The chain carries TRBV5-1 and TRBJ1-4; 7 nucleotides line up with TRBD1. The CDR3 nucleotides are TGCGCCAGCAGCGTCACAGGGGCCCCCACAACTAATGAAAAACTGTTTTTT. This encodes CASSVTGAPTTNEKLFF.